This T cell receptor (beta chain) derives from a study of graft-versus-host responses after intestinal transplantation. Findings of the study overall: GvH clones turned up in recipient marrow; some had shown up first in ileum or blood. Allograft clonal ratios (graft-versus-host to host-versus-graft) were high in patients who had graft-donor T cell macrochimerism.

Repertoires were generated with immunoSEQ multiplex PCR, while TCRdb's copy carries only in-frame clones and drops some. The repertoire holds 100,000 or so clones, about 94% seen once, with approximately 0.18% in the top ten. Points on this clone: Antigen specificity is unknown.

The sample here was unstimulated CD4+ T cells sorted from spleen or lymph node cells, taken before intestinal transplant. This receptor was obtained from a human donor who received an intestinal transplant.

The chain's CDR3 is CASSIAGTGGTEAFF. The CDR3 DNA sequence: TGTGCCAGCAGTATCGCCGGGACAGGGGGCACTGAAGCTTTCTTT. V is TRBV28 and J is TRBJ1-1; 11 positions match TRBD1. J lost 4 bases, V lost 5 bases, and 6 bases had no gene match. This CDR3 has 15 residues. The germline CDR1 and CDR2 sequences are MDHEN and SYDVKM.